This T cell receptor (beta chain) was sequenced in a study of blood T cell repertoires in COVID-19 (dated by TCRdb to between 2020 and 2021). A note on the overall study: Samples covering the acute and convalescent phases of COVID-19 were provided by collaborators in the United States, Italy and Spain. The repertoires were released in a freely available public database intended as a resource for research on the immune response to SARS-CoV-2. The prospective study material was composed of cDNA or gDNA derived from T cells, B-cell-depleted T cells, or PBMCs. Subjects who had been exposed to COVID-19, were actively infected with it, or had recovered from it provided the deeply sampled blood TCRbeta repertoires that made up the dataset. Samples were obtained from the ongoing ImmuneRACE study (first 160 participants) and from approximately 1,200 subjects provided by 6 global collaborators. Sample metadata almost always included a de-identified subject ID, COVID-19 status, age in years and sex. HLA class I and class II types, where available, came from metadata supplied by the sample provider rather than from assay-based typing. Overall results and qualifications from the work: Clinical and demographic metadata were provided uncurated, with the amount varying by source and participant.

Concerning this clone: This receptor's antigen is unknown. No base-level quality is on record; no much larger clone is a single base apart.

The germline V gene yields LGHNA for CDR1 and YSLEER for CDR2. V trim: 0 bases; J trim: 7 bases; unmatched bases: 13. Counted from cysteine to phenylalanine, this CDR3 has 19 amino acids. Just the 57-base CDR3 DNA is kept, in frame starting at base 1. Each collaborating institution followed its own protocols to collect whole blood in K2EDTA tubes. For TCRbeta analysis, collaborators shipped samples as frozen whole blood, isolated PBMCs, or DNA extracted from either of those sample types. The immunoSEQ Assay, a bias-controlled multiplex PCR, was used to amplify TCRbeta CDR3 regions from genomic DNA. The study's processing was this. The number of nucleated cells in each sample was estimated by amplification of reference gene primers within the assay. To quantify the absolute abundance of each unique TCRbeta CDR3 rearrangement, sequence reads were collapsed and filtered. For each sample, productive Simpson clonality was calculated by taking the square root of Simpson's diversity index across productive rearrangements. Drawn from immuneACCESS, this table holds only the in-frame rearrangements with V and J called that TCRdb kept. Clones are partly lost; checked studies trace under half to an unresolved V gene and leave the rest unexplained. The DNA was the basis for D and trimming; V, J and clone size are from that table. The sample table holds 95,000 to 150,000 clones, of which roughly 77% were seen once. Roughly 17% of the sample belongs to the ten largest clones.

Recombination joined TRBV4-3 with TRBJ2-2, with TRBD2 identical over 11 junction bases. The clonotype originates from a man between 60 and 75 years old with active or convalescent COVID-19. Sequenced material: peripheral blood. CDR3 region: CASSQERQLAGDEGGELFF. The sequence in DNA is TGCGCCAGCAGCCAAGAGCGTCAACTAGCGGGAGATGAGGGCGGGGAGCTGTTTTTT.